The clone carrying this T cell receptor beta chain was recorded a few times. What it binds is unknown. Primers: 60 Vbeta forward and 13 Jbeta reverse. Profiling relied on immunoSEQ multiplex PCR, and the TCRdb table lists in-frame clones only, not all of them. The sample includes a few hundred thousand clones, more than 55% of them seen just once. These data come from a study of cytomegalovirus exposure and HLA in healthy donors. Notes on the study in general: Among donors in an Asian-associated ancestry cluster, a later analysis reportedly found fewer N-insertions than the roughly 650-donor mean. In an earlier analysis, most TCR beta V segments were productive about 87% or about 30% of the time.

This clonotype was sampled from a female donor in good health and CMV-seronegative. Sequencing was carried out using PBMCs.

CDR3 residues: CASRGGDTEAFF. CDR3 nucleotide sequence: TGCGCCAGCAGGGGGGGGGACACTGAAGCTTTCTTT. The genes are TRBV5-1 and TRBJ1-1; D is perhaps TRBD1 (5 bases). This CDR3 contains 12 residues. Germline lookup yields CDR1 SGHRS and CDR2 YFSETQ. V dropped 5 bases and J dropped 3 bases, with 8 bases sitting between them.